The present entry profiles one TCR beta chain with its context. The V segment lost 1 base and the J segment 13 bases; nucleotides outside the gene matches: 3. Germline V gene data show CDR1 as LGHNT and CDR2 as FRNRAP. The CDR3 loop spans 13 amino acids. The data belong to a study of blood T cell repertoires in COVID-19. The wider study: Samples came from the United States, Italy and Spain, spanning acute and convalescent COVID-19. T cells, B-cell-depleted T cells, or PBMCs supplied cDNA or gDNA.

Study processing details: Reference gene primer amplification yielded estimated nucleated cell counts. TCRdb's table, derived via immunoSEQ multiplex PCR, lists solely in-frame clones and lacks some. The V and J calls and clone size come from that table; D and trimming were worked out from the DNA. The data show about 120,000 clones, roughly 91% seen once. The source of this sequence is a human donor with acute or convalescent COVID-19. The donor label of this sample is uncertain. The sample was peripheral blood. The chain couples TRBV12-5 to TRBJ1-6; TRBD1 matches at 8 bases. This CDR3 reads CASGLEDRAPLHF. The CDR3 coding sequence is TGTGCTAGTGGTTTGGAGGACAGGGCCCCCCTCCACTTT.